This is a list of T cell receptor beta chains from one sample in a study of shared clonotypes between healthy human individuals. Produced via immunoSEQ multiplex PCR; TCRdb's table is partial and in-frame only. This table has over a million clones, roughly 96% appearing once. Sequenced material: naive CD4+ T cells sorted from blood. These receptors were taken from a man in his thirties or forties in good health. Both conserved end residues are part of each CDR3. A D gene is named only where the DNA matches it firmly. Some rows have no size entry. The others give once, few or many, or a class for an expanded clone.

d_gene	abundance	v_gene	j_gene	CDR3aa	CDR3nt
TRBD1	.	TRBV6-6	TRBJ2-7	CASRYGTDYEQYF	TGTGCCAGCAGGTACGGGACAGACTACGAGCAGTACTTC
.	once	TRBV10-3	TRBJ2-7	CAISRTGRAIYEQYF	TGTGCCATCAGCCGGACAGGGAGGGCAATCTACGAGCAGTACTTC
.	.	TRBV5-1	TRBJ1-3	CASRPDQYALGTIYF	TGCGCCAGCAGACCCGACCAATACGCGTTGGGCACCATATATTTT
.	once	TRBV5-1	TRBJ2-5	CASSFTGAGETQYF	TGCGCCAGCAGCTTTACGGGAGCAGGTGAGACCCAGTACTTC
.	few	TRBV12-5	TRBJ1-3	CASGPNRQASGNTIYF	TGTGCTAGTGGCCCTAATCGACAGGCCTCTGGAAACACCATATATTTT
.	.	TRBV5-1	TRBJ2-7	CASSSGGLGTYEQYF	TGCGCCAGCAGCTCAGGGGGACTAGGAACCTACGAGCAGTACTTC
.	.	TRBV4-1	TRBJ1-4	CASSQSGLPNEKLFF	TGCGCCAGCAGCCAATCCGGGCTGCCTAATGAAAAACTGTTTTTT
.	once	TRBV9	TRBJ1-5	CASSVEGSGNQPQHF	TGTGCCAGCAGCGTAGAGGGAAGCGGAAATCAGCCCCAGCATTTT
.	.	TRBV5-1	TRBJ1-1	CASSGGQLMNTEAFF	TGCGCCAGCAGCGGTGGACAGTTAATGAACACTGAAGCTTTCTTT
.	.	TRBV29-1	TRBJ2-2	CSVDKGGTGELFF	TGCAGCGTTGATAAGGGGGGCACCGGGGAGCTGTTTTTT
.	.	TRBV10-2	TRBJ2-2	CASSESMTRTGELFF	TGCGCCAGCAGTGAGTCGATGACTCGGACCGGGGAGCTGTTTTTT
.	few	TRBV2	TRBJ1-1	CATGQQPNTEAFF	TGTGCCACCGGACAGCAGCCGAACACTGAAGCTTTCTTT
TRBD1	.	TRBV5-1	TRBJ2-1	CASSYGTGDRNEQFF	TGCGCCAGCAGCTACGGGACAGGGGATCGTAATGAGCAGTTCTTC
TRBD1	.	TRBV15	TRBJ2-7	CATSKEGTGQIHEQYF	TGTGCCACCAGCAAAGAAGGGACAGGGCAAATCCACGAGCAGTACTTC
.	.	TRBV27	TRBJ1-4	CASSLPDRTNEKLFF	TGTGCCAGCAGTTTACCTGACAGGACTAATGAAAAACTGTTTTTT
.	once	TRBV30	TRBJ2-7	CAWSMDSSYEQYF	TGTGCCTGGAGTATGGACAGTTCCTACGAGCAGTACTTC
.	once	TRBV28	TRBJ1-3	CASSPSLLNTIYF	TGTGCCAGCAGTCCCAGTTTGCTAAACACCATATATTTT
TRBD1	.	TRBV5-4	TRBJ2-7	CASSPVLGQGPYEQYF	TGTGCCAGCAGCCCTGTCCTGGGACAGGGACCCTACGAGCAGTACTTC
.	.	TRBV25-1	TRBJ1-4	CASSPLGNKEKLFF	TGTGCCAGTTCTCCACTGGGGAACAAGGAAAAACTGTTTTTT
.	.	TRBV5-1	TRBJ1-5	CASRLGTSSNQPQHF	TGCGCCAGCAGGCTGGGGACGAGTAGCAATCAGCCCCAGCATTTT
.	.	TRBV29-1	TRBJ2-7	CSVGAFPRGVSEQYF	TGCAGCGTTGGGGCGTTTCCCAGGGGGGTTTCCGAGCAGTACTTC
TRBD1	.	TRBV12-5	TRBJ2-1	CASGLDDRDLFF	TGTGCTAGTGGTTTGGACGACAGGGATTTGTTCTTC
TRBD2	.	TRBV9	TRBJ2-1	CASSPGTSGIYNEQFF	TGTGCCAGCAGCCCTGGGACTAGCGGGATCTACAATGAGCAGTTCTTC
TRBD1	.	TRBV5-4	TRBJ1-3	CASSTDRYPGNTIYF	TGTGCCAGCAGCACGGACAGGTACCCTGGAAACACCATATATTTT
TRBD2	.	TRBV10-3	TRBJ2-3	CAISGTSGTDTQYF	TGTGCCATCAGCGGGACTAGTGGCACAGATACGCAGTATTTT
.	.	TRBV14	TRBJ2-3	CASSQGELRTDTQYF	TGTGCCAGCAGCCAAGGGGAACTCCGGACCGATACGCAGTATTTT
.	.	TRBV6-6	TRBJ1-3	CASSHHQRGTGNTIYF	TGTGCCAGCAGTCACCACCAGCGGGGGACTGGAAACACCATATATTTT
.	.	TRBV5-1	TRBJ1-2	CASSLGAGAGANYGYTF	TGCGCCAGCAGCTTGGGAGCGGGGGCGGGAGCTAACTATGGCTACACCTTC
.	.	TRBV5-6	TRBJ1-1	CASSFFGQANTEAFF	TGTGCCAGCAGCTTTTTTGGGCAGGCCAACACTGAAGCTTTCTTT
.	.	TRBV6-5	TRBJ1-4	CASSYSGSTNEKLFF	TGTGCCAGCAGTTACTCCGGCAGTACTAATGAAAAACTGTTTTTT
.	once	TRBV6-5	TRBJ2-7	CASSYGRGPTYEQYF	TGTGCCAGCAGTTACGGGAGGGGGCCGACGTACGAGCAGTACTTC
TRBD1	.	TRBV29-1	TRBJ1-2	CSVLNDRTGDTGGYTF	TGCAGCGTCCTTAATGACCGGACAGGGGATACCGGTGGCTACACCTTC
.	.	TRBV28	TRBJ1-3	CASSYGTLGNTIYF	TGTGCCAGCAGTTATGGGACTCTTGGAAACACCATATATTTT
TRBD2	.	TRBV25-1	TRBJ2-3	CASSKLAVVTDTQYF	TGTGCCAGCAGTAAACTAGCGGTAGTCACAGATACGCAGTATTTT
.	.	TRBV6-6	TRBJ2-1	CASEGEVHEQFF	TGTGCCAGCGAAGGAGAGGTCCATGAGCAGTTCTTC
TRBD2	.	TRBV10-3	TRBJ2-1	CAISESELAGPSYNEQFF	TGTGCCATCAGTGAGTCAGAACTAGCGGGTCCTTCCTACAATGAGCAGTTCTTC
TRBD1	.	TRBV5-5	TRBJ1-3	CASSLEDRTYSGNTIYF	TGTGCCAGCAGCTTGGAGGACAGGACTTACTCTGGAAACACCATATATTTT
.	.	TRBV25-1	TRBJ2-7	CASRGLSSYEQYF	TGTGCCAGCAGAGGGTTAAGCTCCTACGAGCAGTACTTC
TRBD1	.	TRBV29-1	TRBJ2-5	CSAPPGQGTRETQYF	TGCAGCGCCCCACCGGGACAGGGGACAAGAGAGACCCAGTACTTC
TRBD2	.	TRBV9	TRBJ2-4	CASSVDLAGLDIQYF	TGTGCCAGCAGCGTAGATCTAGCGGGATTGGACATTCAGTACTTC
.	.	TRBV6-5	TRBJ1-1	CASSYLRSQGTEAFF	TGTGCCAGCAGTTACTTGAGGTCCCAGGGGACTGAAGCTTTCTTT
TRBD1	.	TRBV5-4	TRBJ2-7	CASSIPGTGLGEQYF	TGTGCCAGCAGCATACCTGGGACAGGGTTGGGCGAGCAGTACTTC
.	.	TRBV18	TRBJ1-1	CASSRKTDFNTEAFF	TGTGCCAGCTCACGAAAGACAGATTTTAACACTGAAGCTTTCTTT
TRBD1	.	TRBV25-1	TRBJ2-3	CASSDRTGPSLDTQYF	TGTGCCAGCAGTGATAGGACAGGGCCCTCCTTGGATACGCAGTATTTT
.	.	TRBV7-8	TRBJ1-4	CASSRGQLVNEKLFF	TGTGCCAGCAGCAGAGGACAGCTCGTTAATGAAAAACTGTTTTTT
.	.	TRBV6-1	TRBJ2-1	CASSGSYNEQFF	TGTGCCAGCAGCGGGAGCTACAATGAGCAGTTCTTC
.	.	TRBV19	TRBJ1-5	CASSIEDGNQPQHF	TGTGCCAGTAGTATAGAAGATGGCAATCAGCCCCAGCATTTT
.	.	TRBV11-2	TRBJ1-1	CASSLVSGSNTEAFF	TGTGCCAGCAGCTTAGTCTCAGGGAGCAACACTGAAGCTTTCTTT
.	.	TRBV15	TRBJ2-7	CATSRPGGNYEQYF	TGTGCCACCAGCAGACCAGGGGGGAACTACGAGCAGTACTTC
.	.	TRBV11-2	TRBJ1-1	CASSLVFSSREDTEAFF	TGTGCCAGCAGCTTAGTCTTCTCATCAAGGGAGGACACTGAAGCTTTCTTT
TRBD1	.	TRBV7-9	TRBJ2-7	CASSRTGGAASYEQYF	TGTGCCAGCAGCCGGACAGGGGGCGCCGCCTCCTACGAGCAGTACTTC
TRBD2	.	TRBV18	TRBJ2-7	CASSPPSSGYNEQYF	TGTGCCAGCTCACCACCTTCTAGCGGGTATAACGAGCAGTACTTC
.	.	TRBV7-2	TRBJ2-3	CASSSRSPAMQADTQYF	TGTGCCAGCAGCTCCAGATCTCCCGCCATGCAGGCAGATACGCAGTATTTT
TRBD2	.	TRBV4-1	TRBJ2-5	CASSQTGLGVGQYF	TGCGCCAGCAGCCAGACTGGACTAGGGGTTGGCCAGTACTTC
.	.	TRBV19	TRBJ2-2	CASRSTRAGILTGELFF	TGTGCCAGCCGATCGACTCGGGCAGGGATATTAACCGGGGAGCTGTTTTTT
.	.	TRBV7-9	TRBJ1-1	CASSPPGGTSTEAFF	TGTGCCAGCAGCCCCCCGGGAGGGACAAGCACTGAAGCTTTCTTT
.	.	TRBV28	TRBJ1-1	CASSRNTEAFF	TGTGCCAGCAGCAGGAACACTGAAGCTTTCTTT
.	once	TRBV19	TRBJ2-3	CASGGGVRDTQYF	TGTGCCAGCGGCGGTGGGGTTCGAGATACGCAGTATTTT